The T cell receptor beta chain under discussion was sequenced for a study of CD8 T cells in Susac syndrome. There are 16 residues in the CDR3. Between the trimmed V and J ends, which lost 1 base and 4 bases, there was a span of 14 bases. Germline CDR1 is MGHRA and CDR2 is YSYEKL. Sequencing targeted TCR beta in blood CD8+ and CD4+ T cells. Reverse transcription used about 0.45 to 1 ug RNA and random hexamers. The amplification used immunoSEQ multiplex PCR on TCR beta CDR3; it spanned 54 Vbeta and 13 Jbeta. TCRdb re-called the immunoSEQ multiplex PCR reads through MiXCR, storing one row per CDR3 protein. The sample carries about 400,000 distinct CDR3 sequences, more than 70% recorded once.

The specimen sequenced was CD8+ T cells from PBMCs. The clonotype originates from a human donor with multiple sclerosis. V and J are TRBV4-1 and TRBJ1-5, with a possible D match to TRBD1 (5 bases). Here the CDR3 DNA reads TGCGCCAGCAGCCAAGTGGGGGGGACTGATAATCAGCCCCAGCATTTT. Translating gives CASSQVGGTDNQPQHF.